Sequencing of this T cell receptor beta chain was carried out in a study of response to subunit inactivated influenza vaccine. Study-wide results and limits: Each seasonal influenza vaccination recruits few new T cells, the authors suggested.

A word on this clonotype: Its antigen remains unidentified.

TCRdb passed the RT-PCR reads through MiXCR, listing each CDR3 protein once. Among 700,000 to 900,000 distinct CDR3 sequences listed, 21% were seen once. J lost 0 bases, V lost 3 bases, and 5 bases had no gene match. Germline CDR1 and CDR2: SGHTA and FQGNSA. This CDR3 has 15 amino acids. The TCR was taken from a man in his forties or fifties who received an inactivated influenza vaccine. The specimen was PBMCs from blood, collected around 5 days after vaccination. The chain links TRBV7-2 to TRBJ2-7; 7 bases align to TRBD1. CDR3: CASSFSGTDSYEQYF. CDR3 nucleotide sequence: TGTGCCAGCAGCTTCTCCGGGACAGACTCCTACGAGCAGTACTTC. Based on the CDR3 plus reference TRBV7-2 and TRBJ2-7, the full variable domain is GAGVSQSPSNKVTEKGKDVELRCDPISGHTALYWYRQSLGQGLEFLIYFQGNSAPDKSGLPSDRFSAERTGGSVSTLTIQRTQQEDSAVYLCASSFSGTDSYEQYFGPGTRLTVT.